This is a list of T cell receptor beta chains from one sample in a study of T cell repertoires and Cas9 in healthy adults. TCRdb keeps only in-frame clones here, not all; method: immunoSEQ multiplex PCR. The profile shows 20,000 to 25,000 clones, around 93% of them singletons. Material for sequencing was CD4+ effector T cells (CD127+, CD25-, CD137-, CD154-) from PBMCs; culture status not recorded. The origin of the receptors is a human donor in good health. The CDR3 runs from the conserved cysteine through the conserved F or W. A D gene is named only where the DNA matches it firmly. Rows give clone size only sometimes, using once, few, many, or a class for an expanded clone.

v_gene	j_gene	d_gene	abundance	CDR3aa	CDR3nt
TRBV10-3	TRBJ1-4	-	few	CAINTGDEKLFF	TGTGCCATCAACACAGGAGATGAAAAACTGTTTTTT
TRBV7-9	TRBJ1-3	-	-	CASSLLRTGNTIYF	TGTGCCAGCAGCTTACTCAGAACTGGAAACACCATATATTTT
TRBV5-1	TRBJ2-5	TRBD2	-	CASSSGTRGETQYF	TGCGCCAGCAGCTCCGGGACTAGGGGGGAGACCCAGTACTTC
TRBV10-3	TRBJ1-2	-	-	CAISESESYGYTF	TGTGCCATCAGTGAGTCTGAGAGCTATGGCTACACCTTC
TRBV25-1	TRBJ2-3	TRBD1	few	CASSEKGQGAKDTQYF	TGTGCCAGCAGTGAAAAGGGACAGGGGGCGAAAGATACGCAGTATTTT
TRBV9	TRBJ2-3	-	-	CASSASTDTQYF	TGTGCCAGCAGCGCTAGCACAGATACGCAGTATTTT
TRBV18	TRBJ1-1	-	-	CASSPQSSDTEAFF	TGTGCCAGCTCACCCCAAAGCTCGGACACTGAAGCTTTCTTT
TRBV29-1	TRBJ2-3	-	-	CSGGTVGDTQYF	TGCAGCGGGGGGACTGTGGGAGATACGCAGTATTTT
TRBV7-2	TRBJ1-1	-	-	CASRPGIGGSTEAFF	TGTGCCAGCAGGCCAGGGATCGGGGGGAGCACTGAAGCTTTCTTT
TRBV7-2	TRBJ2-2	-	-	CASSLWASDTGELFF	TGTGCCAGCAGCTTATGGGCTAGCGACACCGGGGAGCTGTTTTTT
TRBV29-1	TRBJ2-2	-	-	CSGTSTGELFF	TGCAGCGGCACGAGCACCGGGGAGCTGTTTTTT
TRBV6-5	TRBJ1-1	-	-	CATTRGANTEAFF	TGTGCCACCACCCGTGGAGCGAACACTGAAGCTTTCTTT
TRBV5-1	TRBJ2-1	TRBD2	-	CASSFRLASAGEQFF	TGCGCCAGCAGCTTTCGACTAGCTTCTGCCGGTGAGCAGTTCTTC
TRBV5-5	TRBJ2-2	-	-	CASSTLRTFTQNTGELFF	TGTGCCAGCAGCACTCTCCGGACCTTCACCCAGAACACCGGGGAGCTGTTTTTT
TRBV6-4	TRBJ2-3	-	-	CASSDSATSTDTQYF	TGTGCCAGCAGTGACTCTGCGACTAGCACAGATACGCAGTATTTT
TRBV5-4	TRBJ2-1	-	-	CASSSRPDFLPYNEQFF	TGTGCCAGCAGCTCGAGACCGGACTTTCTACCTTACAATGAGCAGTTCTTC
TRBV5-4	TRBJ2-5	-	-	CASSLALYQETQYF	TGTGCCAGCAGCTTGGCTCTGTACCAAGAGACCCAGTACTTC
TRBV5-1	TRBJ1-1	-	-	CASSLGPQTEAFF	TGCGCCAGCAGCTTGGGTCCGCAGACTGAAGCTTTCTTT
TRBV11-2	TRBJ2-7	TRBD2	-	CASSSLSGGAFEQYF	TGTGCCAGCAGCTCGTTAAGCGGGGGGGCCTTTGAGCAGTACTTC
TRBV30	TRBJ2-5	-	once	CAWNIAGVQETQYF	TGTGCCTGGAATATCGCGGGCGTCCAAGAGACCCAGTACTTC
TRBV25-1	TRBJ1-1	-	-	CASSAQGRDGNTEAFF	TGTGCCAGCAGTGCCCAGGGGAGGGATGGGAACACTGAAGCTTTCTTT
TRBV30	TRBJ1-6	TRBD1	-	CAWSLGQGLFNSPLHF	TGTGCCTGGAGCTTGGGACAGGGGCTTTTTAATTCACCCCTCCACTTT
TRBV4-3	TRBJ2-1	TRBD2	-	CASSQGAGRRNEQFF	TGCGCCAGCAGCCAAGGAGCGGGACGGCGGAATGAGCAGTTCTTC
TRBV5-5	TRBJ1-3	-	once	CASSFFGGLSGGNTIYF	TGTGCCAGCAGCTTTTTTGGTGGTCTGTCTGGAGGAAACACCATATATTTT
TRBV19	TRBJ1-2	-	-	CASSGWSGYGYTF	TGTGCCAGTAGTGGGTGGAGTGGCTATGGCTACACCTTC
TRBV11-3	TRBJ2-3	TRBD1	-	CASSLRTGSGTDTQYF	TGTGCCAGCAGCCTGCGGACAGGTTCGGGCACAGATACGCAGTATTTT
TRBV28	TRBJ2-2	-	-	CASRQPFSRRGTGELFF	TGTGCCAGCAGGCAACCATTTAGCCGGAGGGGTACCGGGGAGCTGTTTTTT
TRBV4-3	TRBJ1-6	TRBD1	once	CASSQVDRGASNSPLHF	TGCGCCAGCAGCCAAGTAGACAGGGGAGCTTCGAATTCACCCCTCCACTTT
TRBV4-3	TRBJ1-4	-	-	CASSQEATGRDYEKLFF	TGCGCCAGCAGCCAAGAGGCCACGGGGAGGGATTATGAAAAACTGTTTTTT
TRBV11-3	TRBJ1-1	-	-	CASSLTEGHEDTEAFF	TGTGCCAGCAGCCTTACCGAGGGCCATGAAGACACTGAAGCTTTCTTT
TRBV9	TRBJ1-2	TRBD1	-	CASSVAGQGGGYTF	TGTGCCAGCAGCGTAGCAGGACAGGGAGGTGGCTACACCTTC
TRBV28	TRBJ2-1	TRBD2	-	CASSPNGGRVWNEQFF	TGTGCCAGCAGCCCTAATGGCGGGAGGGTATGGAATGAGCAGTTCTTC
TRBV6-6	TRBJ1-1	-	-	CASIKTGTEAFF	TGTGCCAGCATTAAGACAGGAACTGAAGCTTTCTTT
TRBV18	TRBJ1-4	-	few	CASSPSATNEKLFF	TGTGCCAGCTCCCCCAGTGCAACTAATGAAAAACTGTTTTTT
TRBV4-3	TRBJ2-2	TRBD2	few	CASSQDGRAPGELFF	TGCGCCAGCAGCCAAGACGGGAGGGCCCCCGGGGAGCTGTTTTTT